This TCR beta chain was sequenced during a study of cytomegalovirus exposure and HLA in healthy donors. Turning to the study itself: Approximately 180 million T cells yielded approximately 100 million unique TCR beta sequences, as an earlier analysis found.

Study-wide findings and caveats: Based on reports, TCR beta sequences accurately predicted HLA-A and HLA-B alleles for most subjects. TRBV6-2, TRBV6-3 and some other V segments were excluded as indistinguishable. Reported results showed that the classifier diagnosed cytomegalovirus status with high specificity and sensitivity.

With 10 bases removed from V and 9 bases from J, the gap between germline ends came to 22 bases. The V gene's germline CDR1 is MNHNS and CDR2 SASEGT. The CDR3 extends over 13 amino acids. Notes on this clone: Antigen unknown.

The PCR had 60 Vbeta and 13 Jbeta primers. Measured with immunoSEQ multiplex PCR; TCRdb has only the in-frame clones, and not every one. This repertoire comprises 200,000 to 250,000 clones; its ten largest clones make up less than 1%. This TCR came from a woman between 25 and 40 years old in good health and CMV-seropositive. The chain links TRBV6-1 to TRBJ2-7, with D maybe TRBD1 (7 bases). Sequencing used PBMCs. This CDR3 is CATTSRGVAGQYF. CDR3 in DNA: TGTGCCACCACGAGCAGGGGGGTCGCCGGGCAGTACTTC.